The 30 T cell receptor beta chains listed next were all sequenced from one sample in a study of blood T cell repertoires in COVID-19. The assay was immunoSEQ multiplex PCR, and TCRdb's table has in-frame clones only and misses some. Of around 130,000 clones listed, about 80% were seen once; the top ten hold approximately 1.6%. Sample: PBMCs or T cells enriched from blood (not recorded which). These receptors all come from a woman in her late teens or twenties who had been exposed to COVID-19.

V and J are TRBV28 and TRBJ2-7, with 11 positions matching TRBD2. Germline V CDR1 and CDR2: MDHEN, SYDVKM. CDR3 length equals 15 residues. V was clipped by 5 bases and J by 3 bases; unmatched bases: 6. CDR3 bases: TGTGCCAGCAGTCTAACTAGCGGGAGCGGCTACGAGCAGTACTTC. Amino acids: CASSLTSGSGYEQYF.

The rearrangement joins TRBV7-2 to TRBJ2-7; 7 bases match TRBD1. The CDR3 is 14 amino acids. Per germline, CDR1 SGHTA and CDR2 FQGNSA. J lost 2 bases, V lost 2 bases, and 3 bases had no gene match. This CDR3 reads CASSLLQGTYEQYF. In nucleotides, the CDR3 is TGTGCCAGCAGCTTACTACAGGGGACCTACGAGCAGTACTTC. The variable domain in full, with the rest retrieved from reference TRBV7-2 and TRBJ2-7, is GAGVSQSPSNKVTEKGKDVELRCDPISGHTALYWYRQSLGQGLEFLIYFQGNSAPDKSGLPSDRFSAERTGGSVSTLTIQRTQQEDSAVYLCASSLLQGTYEQYFGPGTRLTVT.

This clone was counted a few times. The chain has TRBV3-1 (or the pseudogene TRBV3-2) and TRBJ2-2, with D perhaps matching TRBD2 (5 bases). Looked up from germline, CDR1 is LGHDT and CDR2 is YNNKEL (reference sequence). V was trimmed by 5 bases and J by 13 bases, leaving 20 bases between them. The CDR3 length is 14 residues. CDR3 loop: CASSLRGPDGWLFF. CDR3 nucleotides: TGTGCCAGCAGCTTACGGGGTCCAGATGGGTGGCTGTTTTTT.

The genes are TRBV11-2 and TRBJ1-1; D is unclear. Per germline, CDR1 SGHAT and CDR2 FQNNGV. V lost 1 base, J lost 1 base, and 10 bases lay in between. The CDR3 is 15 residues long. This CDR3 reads CASSLARAPNTEAFF. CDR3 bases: TGTGCCAGCAGCTTAGCGAGGGCTCCGAACACTGAAGCTTTCTTT.

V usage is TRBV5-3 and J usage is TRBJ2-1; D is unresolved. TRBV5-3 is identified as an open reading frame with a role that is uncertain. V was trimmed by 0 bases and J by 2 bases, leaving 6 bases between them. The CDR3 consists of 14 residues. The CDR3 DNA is TGTGCCAGAAGCTTGGACCACACCTACAATGAGCAGTTCTTC. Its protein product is CARSLDHTYNEQFF.

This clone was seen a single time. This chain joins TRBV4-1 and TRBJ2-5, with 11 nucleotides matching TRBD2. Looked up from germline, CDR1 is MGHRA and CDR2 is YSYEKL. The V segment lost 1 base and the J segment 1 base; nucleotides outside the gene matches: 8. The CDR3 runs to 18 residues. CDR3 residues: CASSQAPRGLAVQETQYF. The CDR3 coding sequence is TGCGCCAGCAGCCAAGCTCCAAGGGGACTAGCGGTCCAAGAGACCCAGTACTTC.

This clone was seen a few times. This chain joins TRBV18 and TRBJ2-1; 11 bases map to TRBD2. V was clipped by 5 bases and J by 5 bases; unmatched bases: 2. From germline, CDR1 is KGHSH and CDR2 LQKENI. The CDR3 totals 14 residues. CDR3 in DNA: TGTGCCAGCTCATCGGGACTAGCGGACAATGAGCAGTTCTTC. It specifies CASSSGLADNEQFF.

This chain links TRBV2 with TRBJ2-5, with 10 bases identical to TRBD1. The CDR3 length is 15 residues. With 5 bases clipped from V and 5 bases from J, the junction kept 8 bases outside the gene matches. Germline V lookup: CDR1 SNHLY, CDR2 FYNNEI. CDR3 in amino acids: CASSTGQGGWETQYF. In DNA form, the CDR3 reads TGTGCCAGCAGTACCGGACAGGGGGGTTGGGAGACCCAGTACTTC.

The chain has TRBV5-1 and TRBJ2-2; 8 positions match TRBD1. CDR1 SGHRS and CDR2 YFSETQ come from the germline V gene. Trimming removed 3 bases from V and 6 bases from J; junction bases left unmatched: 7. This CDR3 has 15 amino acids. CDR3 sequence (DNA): TGCGCCAGCAGCTCATTCGGGACAGGTCCCGGGGAGCTGTTTTTT. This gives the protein CASSSFGTGPGELFF. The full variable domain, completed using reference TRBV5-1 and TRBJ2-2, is KAGVTQTPRYLIKTRGQQVTLSCSPISGHRSVSWYQQTPGQGLQFLFEYFSETQRNKGNFPGRFSGRQFSNSRSEMNVSTLELGDSALYLCASSSFGTGPGELFFGEGSRLTVL.

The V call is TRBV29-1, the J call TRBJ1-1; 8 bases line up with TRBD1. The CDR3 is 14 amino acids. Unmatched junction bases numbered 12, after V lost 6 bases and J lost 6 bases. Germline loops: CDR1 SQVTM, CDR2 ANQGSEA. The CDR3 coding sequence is TGCAGCGTCGTTCCCCAGGGGGCATCCCCTGAAGCTTTCTTT. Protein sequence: CSVVPQGASPEAFF.

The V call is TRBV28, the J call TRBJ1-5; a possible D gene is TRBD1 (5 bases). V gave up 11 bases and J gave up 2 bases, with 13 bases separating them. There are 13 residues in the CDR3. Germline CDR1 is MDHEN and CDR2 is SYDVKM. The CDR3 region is CAARTGGNQPQHF. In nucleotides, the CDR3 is TGTGCCGCACGGACGGGGGGCAATCAGCCCCAGCATTTT.

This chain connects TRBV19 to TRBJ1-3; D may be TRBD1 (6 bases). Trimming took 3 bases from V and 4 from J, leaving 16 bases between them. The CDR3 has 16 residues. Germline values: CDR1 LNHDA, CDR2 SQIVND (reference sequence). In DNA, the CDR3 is TGTGCCAGTAGTATCATCAGGGGATTCGCCGGAAACACCATATATTTT. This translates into CASSIIRGFAGNTIYF.

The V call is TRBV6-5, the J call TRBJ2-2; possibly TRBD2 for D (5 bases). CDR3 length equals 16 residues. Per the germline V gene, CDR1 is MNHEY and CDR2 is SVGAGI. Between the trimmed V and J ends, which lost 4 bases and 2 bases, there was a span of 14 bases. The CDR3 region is CASSSRRRTNTGELFF. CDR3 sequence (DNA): TGTGCCAGCAGTTCTCGCCGGAGGACTAACACCGGGGAGCTGTTTTTT.

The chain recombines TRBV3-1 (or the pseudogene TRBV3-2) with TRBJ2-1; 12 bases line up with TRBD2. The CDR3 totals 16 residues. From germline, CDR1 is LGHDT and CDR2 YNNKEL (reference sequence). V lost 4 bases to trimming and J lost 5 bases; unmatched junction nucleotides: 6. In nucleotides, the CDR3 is TGTGCCAGCAGCCCACGGACTAGCGGGATTCACAATGAGCAGTTCTTC. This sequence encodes CASSPRTSGIHNEQFF.

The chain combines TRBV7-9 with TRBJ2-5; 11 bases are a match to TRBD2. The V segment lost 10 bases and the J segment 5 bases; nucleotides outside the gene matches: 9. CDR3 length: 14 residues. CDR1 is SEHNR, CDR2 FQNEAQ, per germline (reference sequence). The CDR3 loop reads CATRLAGPFETQYF. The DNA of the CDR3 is TGTGCCACCAGACTAGCGGGGCCGTTTGAGACCCAGTACTTC.

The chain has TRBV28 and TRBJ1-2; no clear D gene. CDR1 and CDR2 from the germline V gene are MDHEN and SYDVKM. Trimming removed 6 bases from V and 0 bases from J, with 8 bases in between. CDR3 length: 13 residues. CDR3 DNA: TGTGCCAGCAGCCTGGCCTCTAACTATGGCTACACCTTC. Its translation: CASSLASNYGYTF.

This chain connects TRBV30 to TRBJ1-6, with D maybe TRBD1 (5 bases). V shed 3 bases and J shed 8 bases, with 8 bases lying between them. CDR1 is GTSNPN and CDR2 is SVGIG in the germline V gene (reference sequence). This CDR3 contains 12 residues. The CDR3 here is CAWRGGYSPLHF. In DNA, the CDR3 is TGTGCCTGGAGGGGGGGATATTCACCCCTCCACTTT.

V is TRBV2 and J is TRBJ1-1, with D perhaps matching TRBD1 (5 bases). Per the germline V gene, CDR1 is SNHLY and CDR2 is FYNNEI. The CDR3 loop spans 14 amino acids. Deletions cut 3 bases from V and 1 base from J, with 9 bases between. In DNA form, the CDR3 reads TGTGCCAGCAGTGATTTGGGGCCGAACACTGAAGCTTTCTTT. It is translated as CASSDLGPNTEAFF. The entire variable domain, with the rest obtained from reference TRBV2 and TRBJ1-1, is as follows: EPEVTQTPSHQVTQMGQEVILRCVPISNHLYFYWYRQILGQKVEFLVSFYNNEISEKSEIFDDQFSVERPDGSNFTLKIRSTKLEDSAMYFCASSDLGPNTEAFFGQGTRLTVV.

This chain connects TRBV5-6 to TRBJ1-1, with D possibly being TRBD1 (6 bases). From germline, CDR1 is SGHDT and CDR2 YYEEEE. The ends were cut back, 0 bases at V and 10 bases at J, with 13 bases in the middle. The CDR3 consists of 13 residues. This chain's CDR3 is CASSLGDIARAFF. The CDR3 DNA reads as TGTGCCAGCAGCTTGGGGGACATCGCCCGAGCTTTCTTT.

The CDR3 protein is CASSQETFASGAYNEQFF. The CDR3 DNA follows: TGCGCCAGCAGCCAAGAGACTTTTGCTAGCGGGGCTTACAATGAGCAGTTCTTC. V and J are TRBV4-1 and TRBJ2-1, with 9 bases that match TRBD2. The CDR3 has 18 amino acids. The germline V gene encodes CDR1 MGHRA and CDR2 YSYEKL. Trimming cost V 0 bases and J 4 bases; bases outside gene matches: 10.

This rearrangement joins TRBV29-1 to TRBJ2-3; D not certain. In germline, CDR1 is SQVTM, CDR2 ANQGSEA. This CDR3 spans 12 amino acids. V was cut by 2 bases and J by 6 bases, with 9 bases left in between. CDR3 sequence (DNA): TGCAGCGTTGAAAGAGGTGGGGATACGCAGTATTTT. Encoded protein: CSVERGGDTQYF.

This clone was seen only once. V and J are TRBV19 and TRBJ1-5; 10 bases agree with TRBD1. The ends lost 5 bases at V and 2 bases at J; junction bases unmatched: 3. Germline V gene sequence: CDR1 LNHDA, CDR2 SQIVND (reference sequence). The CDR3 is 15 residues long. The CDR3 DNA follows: TGTGCCAGTAGTCCCGGACAGGGGGGCAATCAGCCCCAGCATTTT. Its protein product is CASSPGQGGNQPQHF.

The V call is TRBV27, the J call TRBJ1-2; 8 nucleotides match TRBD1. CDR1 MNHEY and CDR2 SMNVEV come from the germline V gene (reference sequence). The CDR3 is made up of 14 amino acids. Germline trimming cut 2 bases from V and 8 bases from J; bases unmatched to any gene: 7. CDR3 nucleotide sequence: TGTGCCAGCAGTTTAGGGGGACAGGCATACGGCTACACCTTC. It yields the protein CASSLGGQAYGYTF.

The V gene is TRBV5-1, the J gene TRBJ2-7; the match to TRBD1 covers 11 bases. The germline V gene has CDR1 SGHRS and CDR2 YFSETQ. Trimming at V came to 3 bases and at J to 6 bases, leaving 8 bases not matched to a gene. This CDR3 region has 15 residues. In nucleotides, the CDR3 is TGCGCCAGCAGCTATTCGGACAGGGGGCTCAGCGAGCAGTACTTC. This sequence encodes CASSYSDRGLSEQYF.

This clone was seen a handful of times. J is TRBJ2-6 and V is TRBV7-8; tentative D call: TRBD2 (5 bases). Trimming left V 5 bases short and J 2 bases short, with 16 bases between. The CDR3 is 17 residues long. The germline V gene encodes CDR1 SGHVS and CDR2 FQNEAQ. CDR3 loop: CASSRESTGTGANVLTF. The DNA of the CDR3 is TGTGCCAGCAGCCGAGAGTCGACCGGGACTGGGGCCAACGTCCTGACTTTC.

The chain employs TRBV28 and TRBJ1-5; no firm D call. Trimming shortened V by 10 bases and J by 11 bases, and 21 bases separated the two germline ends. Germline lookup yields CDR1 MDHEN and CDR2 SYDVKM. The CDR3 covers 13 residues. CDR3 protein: CATFLVDPRAQHF. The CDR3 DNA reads TGTGCCACCTTTTTGGTCGACCCTCGGGCCCAGCATTTT. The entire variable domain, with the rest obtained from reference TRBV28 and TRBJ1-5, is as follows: DVKVTQSSRYLVKRTGEKVFLECVQDMDHENMFWYRQDPGLGLRLIYFSYDVKMKEKGDIPEGYSVSREKKERFSLILESASTNQTSMYLCATFLVDPRAQHFGDGTRLSIL.

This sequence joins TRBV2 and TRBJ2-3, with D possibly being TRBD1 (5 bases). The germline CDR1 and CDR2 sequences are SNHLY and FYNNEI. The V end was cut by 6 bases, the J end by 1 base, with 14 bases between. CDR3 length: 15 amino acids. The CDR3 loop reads CASRPWGGRTDTQYF. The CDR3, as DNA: TGTGCCAGCAGGCCATGGGGCGGACGCACAGATACGCAGTATTTT.

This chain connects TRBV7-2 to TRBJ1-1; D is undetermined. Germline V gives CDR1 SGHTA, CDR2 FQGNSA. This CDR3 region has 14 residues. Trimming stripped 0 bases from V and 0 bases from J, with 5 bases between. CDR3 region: CASSLALLNTEAFF. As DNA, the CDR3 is TGTGCCAGCAGCTTAGCGCTACTGAACACTGAAGCTTTCTTT.

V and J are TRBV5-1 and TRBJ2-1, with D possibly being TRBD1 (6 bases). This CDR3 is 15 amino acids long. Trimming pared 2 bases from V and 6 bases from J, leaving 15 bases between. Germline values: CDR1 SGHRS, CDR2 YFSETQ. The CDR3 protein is CASSFGGSITNEQFF. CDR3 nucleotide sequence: TGCGCCAGCAGCTTTGGGGGCTCGATTACCAATGAGCAGTTCTTC.

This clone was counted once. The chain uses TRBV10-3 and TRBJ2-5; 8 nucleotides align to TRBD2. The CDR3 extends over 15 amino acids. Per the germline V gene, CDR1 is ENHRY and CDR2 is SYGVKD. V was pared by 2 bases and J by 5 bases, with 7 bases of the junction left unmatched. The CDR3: CAISEAREGRETQYF. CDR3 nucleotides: TGTGCCATCAGTGAGGCCCGGGAGGGCCGGGAGACCCAGTACTTC.